The source of this T cell receptor beta chain is a study of blood T cells in healthy people across ages. Study results and limitations: More naive CD4+ cells and higher diversity marked long-lived donors relative to aged donors. Age brought a roughly linear fall in TCR beta diversity measured per million T cells.

As regards this clonotype: Antigen: not known.

Germline V lookup: CDR1 SEHNR, CDR2 FQNEAQ (reference sequence). The CDR3 is 15 amino acids. The V and J ends lost 3 bases and 1 base respectively, with 12 bases between them. Next came a second PCR, run for about 6 to 12 cycles, which used a sample-barcoded 5' primer along with a J-beta primer mix. Each cDNA molecule received a tag from a template-switch adaptor that had 12 random nucleotides. TCRdb passed the 5' RACE reads through MiXCR, listing each CDR3 protein once. Here the sample spans nearly 1 million distinct CDR3 sequences, approximately 50% being singletons. The receptor was isolated from a woman aged 55-70 years in good health. Sequenced input: blood. The chain recombines TRBV7-9 with TRBJ1-1; tentative D call: TRBD1 (6 bases). The CDR3 protein is CASSLAGHANTEAFF. In DNA, the CDR3 is TGTGCCAGCAGCTTGGCGGGACACGCGAACACTGAAGCTTTCTTT. The full variable domain, rest sourced from reference TRBV7-9 and TRBJ1-1, is DTGVSQNPRHKITKRGQNVTFRCDPISEHNRLYWYRQTLGQGPEFLTYFQNEAQLEKSRLLSDRFSAERPKGSFSTLEIQRTEQGDSAMYLCASSLAGHANTEAFFGQGTRLTVV.